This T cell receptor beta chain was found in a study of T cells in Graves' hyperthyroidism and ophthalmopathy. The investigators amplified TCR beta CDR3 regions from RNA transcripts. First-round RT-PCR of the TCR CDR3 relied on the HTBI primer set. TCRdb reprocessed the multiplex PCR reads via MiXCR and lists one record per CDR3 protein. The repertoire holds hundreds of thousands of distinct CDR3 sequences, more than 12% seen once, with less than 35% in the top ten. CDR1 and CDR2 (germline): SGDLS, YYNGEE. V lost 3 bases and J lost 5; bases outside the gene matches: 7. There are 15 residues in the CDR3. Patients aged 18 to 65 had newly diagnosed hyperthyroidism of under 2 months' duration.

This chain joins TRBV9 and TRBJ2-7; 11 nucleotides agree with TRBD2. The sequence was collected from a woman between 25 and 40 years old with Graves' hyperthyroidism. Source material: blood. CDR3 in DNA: TGTGCCAGCAGCGCATCTAGCGGGAGGTCCCACGAGCAGTACTTC. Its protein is CASSASSGRSHEQYF.